The 27 T cell receptor beta chains given below trace back to one sample, sequenced in a study of cytomegalovirus exposure and HLA in healthy donors. Use of 60 Vbeta and 13 Jbeta primers characterized the PCR. Clones were sequenced by immunoSEQ multiplex PCR, and TCRdb holds only the in-frame ones, with some missing. The sample lists 150,000 or so clones, 65% to 80% occurring once. Sequenced material: PBMCs. Receptors were obtained from a woman between 40 and 50 years old in good health and CMV-seronegative.

The chain carries TRBV5-4 and TRBJ1-1, with TRBD1 matching 7 bases. The CDR3 is 14 amino acids. Unmatched junction bases numbered 3, after V lost 3 bases and J lost 1 base. Germline V gene data show CDR1 as SGHNT and CDR2 as YYREEE (reference sequence). The CDR3 nucleotides are TGTGCCAGCAGCTGGCGGGACAGGAACACTGAAGCTTTCTTT. Amino acids: CASSWRDRNTEAFF.

This clone was seen just once. The CDR3 DNA is TGCGCCAGCAGCGATCAGGGTGGTGGCGGCTACACCTTC. Translating it yields CASSDQGGGGYTF. This rearrangement joins TRBV4-1 to TRBJ1-2; D might be TRBD1 (5 bases). This CDR3 contains 13 residues. V lost 5 bases, J lost 8 bases, and 15 bases lay in between. Germline-derived CDR1 and CDR2 are MGHRA and YSYEKL.

This clone occurred once. In DNA form, the CDR3 reads TGTGCCAGCAGTGACCGGGACAGGGTCAATCAGCCCCAGCATTTT. This encodes CASSDRDRVNQPQHF. The J gene is TRBJ1-5, the V gene TRBV25-1, with 9 bases that match TRBD1. After removal of 3 bases from V and 3 bases from J, the junction contained 3 bases not matched to a gene. The CDR3 has 15 residues. Germline assignment: CDR1 MGHDK and CDR2 SYGVNS.

The rearrangement joins TRBV5-1 to TRBJ2-7; D is unresolved. V was shortened by 3 bases and J by 3 bases, with 4 bases between the two germline ends. CDR3 length: 11 residues. Germline V gives CDR1 SGHRS, CDR2 YFSETQ. CDR3 sequence (DNA): TGCGCCAGCAGCTCCCACTACGAGCAGTACTTC. It translates to CASSSHYEQYF.

The chain is built from TRBV6-5 and TRBJ1-4, with D hard to call. Germline CDR1 MNHEY, CDR2 SVGAGI. The CDR3 totals 14 residues. Between the trimmed V and J ends, which lost 6 bases and 8 bases, there was a span of 16 bases. CDR3 region: CASSPQSLEEKLFF. As DNA, the CDR3 is TGTGCCAGCAGCCCTCAATCTCTGGAGGAAAAACTGTTTTTT.

The rearrangement joins TRBV10-2 to TRBJ2-1; D is perhaps TRBD2 (6 bases). CDR1 and CDR2 (germline): WSHSY, SAAADI. The CDR3 is 15 residues long. With 7 bases removed from V and 10 bases from J, the gap between germline ends came to 23 bases. CDR3 sequence (DNA): TGCGCCAGCATACGGGGCGCGGGGATCTACGGGGAGCAGTTCTTC. Its translation: CASIRGAGIYGEQFF.

The V call is TRBV7-2, the J call TRBJ1-1; the D is unclear. From germline, CDR1 is SGHTA and CDR2 FQGNSA. The CDR3 runs 14 residues. Trimming took 2 bases from V and 1 from J, leaving 8 bases between them. The CDR3 is CASSLKVANTEAFF. CDR3 DNA sequence: TGTGCCAGCAGCTTAAAGGTAGCGAACACTGAAGCTTTCTTT.

This clone was counted a few times. CDR3 sequence: CASSGQAISGNTIYF. DNA for the CDR3: TGTGCCAGCAGTGGACAGGCGATCTCGGGAAACACCATATATTTT. The chain carries TRBV2 and TRBJ1-3; a weak D match, TRBD1 (6 bases). The CDR3 runs 15 residues. Germline V lookup: CDR1 SNHLY, CDR2 FYNNEI. The ends were cut back, 4 bases at V and 4 bases at J, with 14 bases in the middle.

The chain employs TRBV10-3 and TRBJ2-2; 10 bases map to TRBD2. Trimming took 10 bases from V and 2 from J; bases not matched to a gene: 7. The V gene's germline CDR1 is ENHRY and CDR2 SYGVKD. This CDR3 contains 15 residues. CDR3 sequence (DNA): TGTGCCAGTGGGCTAGCGGGGGATAACACCGGGGAGCTGTTTTTT. Amino acids: CASGLAGDNTGELFF.

The sample holds one count of this clone. The chain is built from TRBV7-6 and TRBJ1-2, with 10 bases matching TRBD1. J gave up 6 bases and V 3 bases, and 4 bases lay outside the gene matches. The CDR3 is made up of 14 amino acids. The germline V gene encodes CDR1 SGHVS and CDR2 FNYEAQ. The CDR3 here is CASSLTGGAHGYTF. The CDR3, as DNA: TGTGCCAGCAGCTTGACAGGGGGCGCCCATGGCTACACCTTC.

The CDR3 nucleotides are TGTGCCAGTAGTATACTAGCGGGAGTTTCAGATACGCAGTATTTT. Translated: CASSILAGVSDTQYF. V usage is TRBV19 and J usage is TRBJ2-3; 10 nucleotides match TRBD2. This CDR3 spans 15 amino acids. The J segment lost 4 bases and the V segment lost 2 bases, leaving 3 bases of the junction unmatched. Germline loops: CDR1 LNHDA, CDR2 SQIVND (reference sequence).

The gene calls are TRBV6-5 and TRBJ1-3; tentative D call: TRBD1 (5 bases). V was clipped by 0 bases and J by 2 bases, with 11 bases between them. Germline CDR1 MNHEY, CDR2 SVGAGI. The CDR3 loop spans 16 amino acids. CDR3 DNA: TGTGCCAGCAGTTACTCGCCCCCAGGGACTGGAAACACCATATATTTT. Translated, it gives CASSYSPPGTGNTIYF.

This CDR3 reads CASSSQQGNTEAFF. In DNA form, the CDR3 reads TGTGCCAGCAGTTCTCAACAGGGGAACACTGAAGCTTTCTTT. The chain recombines TRBV7-9 with TRBJ1-1; possibly TRBD1 for D (6 bases). CDR3 length equals 14 residues. The germline CDR1 and CDR2 sequences are SEHNR and FQNEAQ (reference sequence). V lost 6 bases and J lost 1, with 12 bases in between.

This clone was detected once. The J gene is TRBJ2-7, the V gene TRBV6-1; 9 nucleotides match TRBD1. Germline CDR1 is MNHNS and CDR2 is SASEGT. With V trimmed by 1 base and J by 5 bases, 6 bases remained unmatched. The CDR3 has 15 residues. In DNA, the CDR3 is TGTGCCAGCAGTGAAGGGTGGACAGGGGTCCACGAGCAGTACTTC. This sequence encodes CASSEGWTGVHEQYF.

The chain uses TRBV6-1 and TRBJ1-1; 9 nucleotides match TRBD1. The trim removed 0 bases at V and 8 bases at J, leaving 4 bases unmatched. This CDR3 contains 14 residues. The V gene's germline CDR1 is MNHNS and CDR2 SASEGT. Here the CDR3 reads CASSEARGTGEAFF. CDR3 in DNA: TGTGCCAGCAGTGAAGCTAGAGGGACAGGGGAAGCTTTCTTT.

Only a few counts were recorded for this clone. A junction end diverges from the germline sequence, so it may reflect a read error. This sequence joins TRBV5-4 and TRBJ2-1; TRBD1 matches 9 bases. CDR1 is SGHNT, CDR2 YYREEE, per germline (reference sequence). The CDR3 is 13 amino acids. This CDR3 is CASSLEGWDRALF. CDR3 in DNA: TGTGCCAGCAGCTTGGAGGGTTGGGACAGGGCCCTCTTC.

The chain recombines TRBV2 with TRBJ1-1, with D possibly matching TRBD1 (5 bases). Trimming shortened V by 11 bases and J by 2 bases, and 9 bases separated the two germline ends. CDR3 size: 11 residues. Germline V gene data show CDR1 as SNHLY and CDR2 as FYNNEI. CDR3 residues: CARQSNTEAFF. CDR3 bases: TGTGCCCGACAGAGTAACACTGAAGCTTTCTTT.

The chain employs TRBV28 and TRBJ1-2; no definite D call. The CDR3 extends over 11 amino acids. Trimming stripped 6 bases from V and 3 bases from J, with 5 bases between. Germline V CDR1 and CDR2: MDHEN, SYDVKM. CDR3 loop: CASRAYYGYTF. The CDR3 DNA reads as TGTGCCAGCAGGGCCTACTATGGCTACACCTTC.

V is TRBV30 and J is TRBJ1-2; D is unresolved. V was shortened by 0 bases and J by 2 bases, with 13 bases between the two germline ends. Germline CDR1 and CDR2: GTSNPN and SVGIG (reference sequence). The CDR3 contains 15 residues. The CDR3 coding sequence is TGTGCCTGGAGTGTACGAAAGGGAGACAACTATGGCTACACCTTC. Residues: CAWSVRKGDNYGYTF.

The V call is TRBV5-4, the J call TRBJ1-3; a possible D gene is TRBD1 (6 bases). The V gene lost 5 bases and the J gene lost 0 bases, with 12 bases spanning the gap. Germline values: CDR1 SGHNT, CDR2 YYREEE (reference sequence). The CDR3 is 15 amino acids. Here the CDR3 reads CASRQQGSSGNTIYF. CDR3 bases: TGTGCCAGCAGACAACAGGGTAGCTCTGGAAACACCATATATTTT.

The V and J genes are TRBV27 and TRBJ1-6; D gene unclear. V was trimmed by 4 bases and J by 6 bases, leaving 7 bases between them. Germline V gives CDR1 MNHEY, CDR2 SMNVEV (reference sequence). The CDR3 runs to 13 residues. The CDR3 is CASSSRSNSPLHF. In DNA form, the CDR3 reads TGTGCCAGCAGTTCCAGAAGTAATTCACCCCTCCACTTT.

The chain recombines TRBV28 with TRBJ1-1, with TRBD1 matching over 7 bases. The germline gives CDR1 MDHEN, CDR2 SYDVKM. The V and J ends lost 6 bases and 1 base, in that order; junction bases with no gene match: 8. The CDR3 runs 15 residues. CDR3 protein: CASSPEGQSNTEAFF. The CDR3 nucleotides read TGTGCCAGCAGCCCGGAGGGACAGTCGAACACTGAAGCTTTCTTT.

This chain connects TRBV4-2 to TRBJ2-7; 7 positions match TRBD2. The CDR3 totals 14 residues. The ends lost 4 bases at V and 5 bases at J; junction bases unmatched: 8. Germline CDR1 and CDR2: LGHNA and YNFKEQ. The CDR3 spells CASSPKRDVDEQYF. The CDR3 nucleotides are TGTGCCAGCAGCCCAAAGCGGGACGTCGACGAGCAGTACTTC.

The V gene is TRBV9, the J gene TRBJ2-1, with D perhaps matching TRBD1 (7 bases). The CDR3 length is 15 residues. Germline CDR1 SGDLS, CDR2 YYNGEE. With 4 bases removed from V and 2 bases from J, the gap between germline ends came to 13 bases. In nucleotides, the CDR3 is TGTGCCAGCAGCCGCGGGGACAGCGCCTACAATGAGCAGTTCTTC. This codes for CASSRGDSAYNEQFF.

J is TRBJ2-7 and V is TRBV11-2; 10 bases agree with TRBD1. With 5 bases clipped from V and 7 bases from J, the junction kept 5 bases outside the gene matches. The CDR3 runs 13 residues. Germline CDR1 SGHAT, CDR2 FQNNGV. CDR3: CASSRGQGREQYF. DNA for the CDR3: TGTGCCAGCAGCCGGGGACAGGGGAGGGAGCAGTACTTC.

This clone showed up just a few times. V gene TRBV29-1 combines with J gene TRBJ2-7; TRBD2 is a possible D gene (5 bases). Trimming removed 5 bases from V and 2 bases from J, with 19 bases in between. Germline CDR1 SQVTM, CDR2 ANQGSEA. The CDR3 is 15 amino acids. The CDR3 bases are TGCAGCGTTTCCCCTAGTGCCGGGAATACCTACGAGCAGTACTTC. This sequence encodes CSVSPSAGNTYEQYF.

The V and J genes are TRBV7-2 and TRBJ1-2, with D possibly TRBD1 on 5 matching bases. This CDR3 spans 14 amino acids. Trimming pared 5 bases from V and 5 bases from J, leaving 15 bases between. Germline loops: CDR1 SGHTA, CDR2 FQGNSA. CDR3 in amino acids: CASSVRRDSYGYTF. The CDR3 DNA sequence: TGTGCCAGCAGCGTCCGCAGGGACTCGTATGGCTACACCTTC.